The next 7 T cell receptor beta chains were all read from a single sample in a study of shared T cell receptors in the human thymus. The repertoire was sequenced with immunoSEQ multiplex PCR; TCRdb's copy has only in-frame clones and lacks some. The sample shows more than 550,000 clones, 80% to 90% of them seen only once. This sample also appeared in a second study, on human thymus T cells.

The sequenced sample consisted of thymocytes. The receptors originated from a boy under two years old with a congenital heart defect.

This clone was detected a few times. J is TRBJ2-1 and V is TRBV29-1; 10 nucleotides line up with TRBD2. There are 15 residues in the CDR3. V gave up 5 bases and J gave up 2 bases; unmatched junction bases: 6. Germline values: CDR1 SQVTM, CDR2 ANQGSEA. The CDR3 nucleotides are TGCAGCGTTAGGTGGACTAGCGGACCCTACAATGAGCAGTTCTTC. Protein sequence: CSVRWTSGPYNEQFF.

The rearrangement links TRBV11-2 to TRBJ1-1, with TRBD1 matching 7 bases. The junction had 3 bases not matched to a gene; V was cut back by 0 bases and J by 5 bases. Germline assignment: CDR1 SGHAT and CDR2 FQNNGV. CDR3 length equals 14 residues. For the CDR3, the DNA is TGTGCCAGCAGCTTAGACAGGGGGAGAACTGAAGCTTTCTTT. It specifies CASSLDRGRTEAFF.

The chain combines TRBV5-5 with TRBJ2-7; 8 bases line up with TRBD1. Trimming cost V 1 base and J 4 bases; bases outside gene matches: 7. In germline, CDR1 is SGHKS, CDR2 YYEKEE (reference sequence). This CDR3 region has 15 residues. Written as DNA, the CDR3 is TGTGCCAGCAGCTTGCGTGAGGACAGGGAGTACGAGCAGTACTTC. Its translation is CASSLREDREYEQYF.

The chain uses TRBV7-4 and TRBJ2-5; no firm D call. CDR1 SGHVT and CDR2 SQSDAQ come from the germline V gene. This CDR3 contains 13 residues. The V end was cut by 5 bases, the J end by 4 bases, with 11 bases between. The CDR3 sequence: CASSPRPIETQYF. The CDR3, as DNA: TGTGCCAGCAGCCCGCGTCCCATAGAGACCCAGTACTTC.

This chain connects TRBV28 to TRBJ2-3; 8 positions agree with TRBD2. CDR1 is MDHEN and CDR2 is SYDVKM in the germline V gene. The CDR3 consists of 16 residues. V lost 1 base to trimming and J lost 2 bases; unmatched junction nucleotides: 5. The DNA of the CDR3 is TGTGCCAGCAGTTTATCGGGGGGGCCCTACACAGATACGCAGTATTTT. It is translated as CASSLSGGPYTDTQYF.

Only a few counts were recorded for this clone. The rearrangement joins TRBV10-3 to TRBJ2-1, with D maybe TRBD2 (5 bases). The V end lost 0 bases, the J end lost 6 bases, and 6 bases lay between the germline ends. The germline CDR1 and CDR2 sequences are ENHRY and SYGVKD. The CDR3 is 13 residues long. This CDR3 reads CAISESAGNEQFF. CDR3 in DNA: TGTGCCATCAGTGAGTCCGCGGGCAATGAGCAGTTCTTC.

In the case of this clone: The sample has other DNA sequences that encode this CDR3 too. V and J are TRBV9 and TRBJ2-1; D perhaps matches TRBD1 (6 bases). Per the germline V gene, CDR1 is SGDLS and CDR2 is YYNGEE. Trimming left V 0 bases short and J 7 bases short, with 11 bases between. This CDR3 comprises 14 residues. The CDR3 region has the DNA TGTGCCAGCAGCGTAGCGACAGGCCGAAATGAGCAGTTCTTC. Translated: CASSVATGRNEQFF.